The clone carrying this T cell receptor beta chain was seen more than once but under ten times. Its antigen is undetermined. V gave up 1 base and J gave up 4 bases, with 11 bases separating them. This CDR3 spans 15 amino acids. This record belongs to a study of CD8 T cells in ankylosing spondylitis. Points from the study as a whole: Reportedly, disease-linked clones are significantly enriched in ankylosing spondylitis patients' matched synovial fluid. A number of the motif variants had already been described in reactive arthritis synovial fluid and blood. Researchers report that disease-linked clones proved CD8+ and relatively rare in peripheral blood. Ankylosing spondylitis blood seemed to carry a telltale TCR beta motif made of roughly 8 highly homologous variants.

TCRdb re-analysed the 5' RACE reads in MiXCR, keeping a single row per CDR3 protein. The sample lists about 700,000 distinct CDR3 sequences, roughly 20% occurring once. The sample consisted of blood, either unsorted or a sorted T cell fraction (not recorded which). This sequence originates from a male donor with ankylosing spondylitis. The chain combines TRBV12-3 or TRBV12-4 with TRBJ2-1; no reliable D call. CDR3 loop: CASSLGEPRYNEQFF. The CDR3, as DNA: TGTGCCAGCAGTTTAGGGGAACCGAGATACAATGAGCAGTTCTTC.